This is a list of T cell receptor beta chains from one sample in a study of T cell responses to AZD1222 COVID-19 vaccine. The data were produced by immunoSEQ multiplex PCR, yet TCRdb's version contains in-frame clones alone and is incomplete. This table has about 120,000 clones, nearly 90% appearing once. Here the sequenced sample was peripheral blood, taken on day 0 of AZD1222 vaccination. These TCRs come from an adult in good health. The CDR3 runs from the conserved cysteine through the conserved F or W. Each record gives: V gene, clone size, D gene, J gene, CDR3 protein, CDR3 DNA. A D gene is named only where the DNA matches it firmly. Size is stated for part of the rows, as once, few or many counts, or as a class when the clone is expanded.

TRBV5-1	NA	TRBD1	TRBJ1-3	CASSFSPGQSSGNTIYF	TGCGCCAGCAGCTTTTCTCCGGGACAGAGCTCTGGAAACACCATATATTTT
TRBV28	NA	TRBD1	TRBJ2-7	CAIDPGQGPEQYF	TGTGCCATTGACCCGGGACAGGGGCCCGAGCAGTACTTC
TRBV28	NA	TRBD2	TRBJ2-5	CASSLGAGGLSRTQYF	TGTGCCAGCAGTTTAGGGGCGGGGGGCTTGAGTAGGACCCAGTACTTC
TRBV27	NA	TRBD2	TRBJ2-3	CASSSDGTTRDTQYF	TGTGCCAGCAGTTCGGACGGGACTACCCGAGATACGCAGTATTTT
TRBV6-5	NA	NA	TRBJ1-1	CASSYSESSEAFF	TGTGCCAGCAGTTACTCAGAGTCAAGTGAAGCTTTCTTT
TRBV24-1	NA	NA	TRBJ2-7	CATSDPFWKQYF	TGTGCCACCAGTGACCCGTTTTGGAAGCAGTACTTC
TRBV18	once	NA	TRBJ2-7	CASSSDTYEQYF	TGTGCCAGCTCATCGGACACCTACGAGCAGTACTTC
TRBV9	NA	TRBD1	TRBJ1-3	CASSVASGPGGGLIGNTIYF	TGTGCCAGCAGCGTAGCTTCGGGGCCGGGAGGGGGCTTGATTGGAAACACCATATATTTT
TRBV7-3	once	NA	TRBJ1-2	CASSPGPGSNGYTF	TGTGCCAGCAGCCCGGGGCCGGGAAGCAATGGCTACACCTTC
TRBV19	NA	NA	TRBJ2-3	CASPRGKRRTTASSTDTQYF	TGTGCCAGTCCAAGGGGCAAGCGCAGGACCACAGCCTCTAGCACAGATACGCAGTATTTT
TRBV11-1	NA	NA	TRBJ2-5	CASSLDSQPQETQYF	TGTGCCAGCAGCTTAGATAGTCAGCCCCAAGAGACCCAGTACTTC
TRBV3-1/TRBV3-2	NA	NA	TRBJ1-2	CASSHQGYDGYTF	TGTGCCAGCAGCCATCAGGGGTACGACGGCTACACCTTC
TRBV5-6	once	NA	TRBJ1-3	CASSPGDFGNTIYF	TGTGCCAGCAGCCCAGGCGATTTTGGAAACACCATATATTTT
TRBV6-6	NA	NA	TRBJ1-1	CASSSPRRLNTEAFF	TGTGCCAGCAGCTCCCCCCGGAGATTGAACACTGAAGCTTTCTTT
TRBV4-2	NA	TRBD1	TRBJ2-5	CASNDRVGTQYF	TGTGCCAGCAATGACAGGGTCGGGACCCAGTACTTC
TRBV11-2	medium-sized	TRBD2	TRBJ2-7	CASSLDFERGVYEQYF	TGTGCCAGCAGCTTAGATTTCGAGCGGGGTGTCTACGAGCAGTACTTC
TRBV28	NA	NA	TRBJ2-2	CAGKLARNTGELFF	TGTGCCGGCAAATTAGCGCGCAACACCGGGGAGCTGTTTTTT